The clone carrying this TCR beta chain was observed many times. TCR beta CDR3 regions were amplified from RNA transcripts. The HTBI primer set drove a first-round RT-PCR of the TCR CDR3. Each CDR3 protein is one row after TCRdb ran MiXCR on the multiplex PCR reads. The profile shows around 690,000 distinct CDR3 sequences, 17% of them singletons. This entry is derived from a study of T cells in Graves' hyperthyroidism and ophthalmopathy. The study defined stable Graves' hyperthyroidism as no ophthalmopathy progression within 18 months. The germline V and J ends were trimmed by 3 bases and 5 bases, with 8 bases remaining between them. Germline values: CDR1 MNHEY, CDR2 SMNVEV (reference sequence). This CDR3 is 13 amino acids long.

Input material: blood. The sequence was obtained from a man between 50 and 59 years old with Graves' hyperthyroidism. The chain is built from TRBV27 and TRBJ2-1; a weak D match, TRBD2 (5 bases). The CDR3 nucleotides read TGTGCCAGCAGTTTTTCGGAGGACAATGAGCAGTTCTTC. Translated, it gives CASSFSEDNEQFF.